This T cell receptor (beta chain) stems from a study of shared clonotypes between healthy human individuals. The assay ran at deep level. The data were produced by immunoSEQ multiplex PCR, yet TCRdb's version contains in-frame clones alone and is incomplete. The table records around 2.1 million clones, 85% to 95% of them present only once. Study-level results: Donor scarcity curtailed the genetic and exposure-history diversity represented herein.

The CDR3 runs 19 residues. The trim removed 0 bases at V and 0 bases at J, leaving 11 bases unmatched. The V gene's germline CDR1 is SQVTM and CDR2 ANQGSEA. In regard to this clone: What it binds is not known.

Positively selected for CCR7, the CD45RO-negative cells used as naive CD8 cells excluded terminally differentiated effector memory CD45RA+ cells. This receptor was identified in a man younger than 30 in good health. Some clones in this sample may be carry-over from other donors' samples. The chain recombines TRBV29-1 with TRBJ2-3; 11 bases match TRBD2. Sequences were obtained from naive CD8+ T cells from PBMCs. CDR3 residues: CSVEDFPGTSGYSTDTQYF. The CDR3, as DNA: TGCAGCGTTGAAGATTTCCCAGGGACTAGCGGATACAGCACAGATACGCAGTATTTT.